The source of this T cell receptor (beta chain) is a study of identical twins. Study outcomes and limitations: Twin pairs had excess sharing that was weaker in beta out-of-frame sequences. A lower insertion count was a feature of abundant cord blood beta clonotypes, with no such feature in memory repertoires.

Notes on this clonotype: Antigen: not known.

cDNA molecules carried unique molecular identifiers, and template switching added a universal primer site. TCRdb analysed the 5' RACE reads with MiXCR anew, one entry per CDR3 protein. The profile shows roughly 750,000 distinct CDR3 sequences, less than 25% of them singletons. Only healthy Caucasians were included as donors. Germline V gives CDR1 SQVTM, CDR2 ANQGSEA. This CDR3 contains 14 residues. With 6 bases removed from V and 4 bases from J, the gap between germline ends came to 16 bases. The data also belong to a second study, concerning T cells expressing NK-cell markers.

Sequences were obtained from PBMCs. The chain is built from TRBV29-1 and TRBJ2-1; D assignment may be TRBD1 or TRBD2 (5 bases each). This clonotype was sampled from a woman aged 18-29 years in good health. CDR3 sequence: CSVGPTGPYNEQFF. In nucleotides, the CDR3 is TGCAGCGTGGGCCCCACGGGACCATACAATGAGCAGTTCTTC.